Each of the 16 T cell receptor beta chains below was sequenced from the same sample in a study of blood T cell repertoires in COVID-19. Generated by immunoSEQ multiplex PCR, the TCRdb table keeps only in-frame clones and is missing some. The repertoire holds 300,000 to 350,000 clones, almost 90% seen once, with about 1% in the top ten. Sequences were obtained from peripheral blood. The receptors were gathered from a woman in her thirties or forties with COVID-19, enrolled during active disease.

V usage is TRBV24-1 and J usage is TRBJ2-2, with 9 bases aligning to TRBD1. V shed 5 bases and J 3 bases; nucleotides not matched to a gene: 6. Germline CDR1 and CDR2: KGHDR and SFDVKD. CDR3 length equals 16 residues. CDR3: CATSAPRTGDTGELFF. CDR3 DNA sequence: TGTGCCACCAGTGCCCCCCGGACAGGGGACACCGGGGAGCTGTTTTTT.

This sequence joins TRBV30 and TRBJ1-5; 7 positions match TRBD1. CDR3 length equals 12 residues. Germline-derived CDR1 and CDR2 are GTSNPN and SVGIG (reference sequence). The V segment lost 4 bases and the J segment 4 bases; nucleotides outside the gene matches: 1. The CDR3 DNA reads as TGTGCCTGGACACAGGGGAATCAGCCCCAGCATTTT. Translating it yields CAWTQGNQPQHF.

With regard to this clone: Additional DNA sequences in this sample encode the identical CDR3. The chain recombines TRBV7-9 with TRBJ1-2; D is ambiguous. V lost 0 bases and J 7 bases, leaving 9 bases between the germline ends. This CDR3 has 13 residues. The germline V gene has CDR1 SEHNR and CDR2 FQNEAQ (reference sequence). CDR3 nucleotides: TGTGCCAGCAGCTTAGCCGGGGTTGTTGGCTACACCTTC. Protein product: CASSLAGVVGYTF.

This sequence joins TRBV27 and TRBJ1-2; D is ambiguous. Between the trimmed V and J ends, which lost 6 bases and 3 bases, there was a span of 11 bases. From germline, CDR1 is MNHEY and CDR2 SMNVEV (reference sequence). CDR3 length: 13 amino acids. The CDR3 sequence: CASSERGDYGYTF. The CDR3 DNA is TGTGCCAGCAGCGAGCGCGGGGACTATGGCTACACCTTC.

The chain couples TRBV12-3 or TRBV12-4 to TRBJ2-1; D ambiguous. Trimming stripped 5 bases from V and 6 bases from J, with 8 bases between. This CDR3 spans 12 amino acids. CDR3 loop: CASSRTPNEQFF. The CDR3 DNA follows: TGTGCCAGCAGTCGTACACCCAATGAGCAGTTCTTC.

This rearrangement joins TRBV19 to TRBJ1-5, with TRBD1 identical over 10 bases. V lost 10 bases and J lost 4; bases outside the gene matches: 10. The CDR3 has 15 amino acids. CDR1 is LNHDA and CDR2 is SQIVND in the germline V gene (reference sequence). The CDR3 DNA reads TGTGCCACATCAACTCGGACAGGGGGGAATCAGCCCCAGCATTTT. Amino acids: CATSTRTGGNQPQHF.

This rearrangement joins TRBV5-1 to TRBJ2-5; D ambiguous. V was cut by 4 bases and J by 3 bases, with 10 bases left in between. CDR1 SGHRS and CDR2 YFSETQ come from the germline V gene. CDR3 size: 13 residues. The CDR3 DNA sequence: TGCGCCAGCAGCCAATTGCAGAAAGAGACCCAGTACTTC. This codes for CASSQLQKETQYF.

The rearrangement uses TRBV6-5 and TRBJ1-5; weak D call: TRBD1 (5 bases). The CDR3 spans 13 residues. Looked up from germline, CDR1 is MNHEY and CDR2 is SVGAGI. V lost 5 bases, J lost 6 bases, and 11 bases lay in between. The CDR3 coding sequence is TGTGCCAGCAGTCCAGGGCCCCCTCAGCCCCAGCATTTT. Amino acids: CASSPGPPQPQHF.

The chain carries TRBV5-5 and TRBJ2-5; D possibly corresponds to TRBD2 (5 bases). The CDR3 runs to 13 residues. V dropped 2 bases and J dropped 3 bases, with 8 bases sitting between them. CDR1 and CDR2 (germline): SGHKS, YYEKEE (reference sequence). The CDR3 is CASSLTGKETQYF. CDR3 nucleotides: TGTGCCAGCAGCTTAACGGGGAAAGAGACCCAGTACTTC.

This chain joins TRBV5-1 and TRBJ2-2; 8 nucleotides agree with TRBD1. Trimming took 4 bases from V and 3 from J; bases not matched to a gene: 8. This CDR3 spans 16 amino acids. The V gene's germline CDR1 is SGHRS and CDR2 YFSETQ. The CDR3 reads CASSPPQGAYTGELFF. The CDR3 DNA reads TGCGCCAGCAGCCCTCCGCAGGGGGCTTACACCGGGGAGCTGTTTTTT. The complete variable domain, with remaining parts taken from reference TRBV5-1 and TRBJ2-2, reads KAGVTQTPRYLIKTRGQQVTLSCSPISGHRSVSWYQQTPGQGLQFLFEYFSETQRNKGNFPGRFSGRQFSNSRSEMNVSTLELGDSALYLCASSPPQGAYTGELFFGEGSRLTVL.

V and J are TRBV23-1 and TRBJ2-3; tentatively, D is TRBD1 (6 bases). TRBV23-1 is known as an ORF, though its function is uncertain. V dropped 8 bases and J dropped 2 bases, with 14 bases sitting between them. CDR3 length: 14 residues. CDR3 sequence reads: CASSRDRITDTQYF. The CDR3 DNA is TGCGCCAGCTCGCGAGACAGGATCACAGATACGCAGTATTTT.

This sequence joins TRBV3-1 (or the pseudogene TRBV3-2) and TRBJ2-7; tentative D call: TRBD2 (6 bases). Trimming stripped 4 bases from V and 7 bases from J, with 17 bases between. The CDR3 has 14 amino acids. Germline lookup yields CDR1 LGHDT and CDR2 YNNKEL (reference sequence). CDR3 sequence (DNA): TGTGCCAGCAGCCGGGACTCAGCCATGCGGGAGCAGTACTTC. Translating gives CASSRDSAMREQYF.

The sample holds one count of this clone. The germline gene is not matched at one end of the junction; a read error may be the cause. The rearrangement uses TRBV4-3 and TRBJ2-1, with 11 bases that match TRBD2. CDR1 is LGHNA, CDR2 YSLEER, per germline. The CDR3 loop spans 18 amino acids. In DNA, the CDR3 is TGCGCCAGCAGCCAAACCTCGGGACTAGCGGCCTCCGACAATGAGCAGTTCTTC. Translated, it gives CASSQTSGLAASDNEQFF.

About this clone itself: Germline and junction disagree at one end, which may indicate a read error. This chain joins TRBV7-7 and TRBJ2-2, with 8 bases aligning to TRBD1. Germline V gene data show CDR1 as SSHAT and CDR2 as FNYEAQ (reference sequence). The CDR3 loop spans 14 amino acids. The CDR3 region has the DNA TGTGCTAGCAGCTTAGACAGGGGCACCGGGGAGCTGTTTTTT. This sequence encodes CASSLDRGTGELFF.

The chain joins TRBV5-8 to TRBJ2-7; 9 positions agree with TRBD1. The CDR3 loop spans 14 amino acids. Per germline, CDR1 SGHTS and CDR2 YDEGEE. J was trimmed by 2 bases and V by 4 bases; bases with no gene match: 4. The CDR3 nucleotides read TGTGCCAGCAGCCGGACAGGGGCCGCCTACGAGCAGTACTTC. Its protein product is CASSRTGAAYEQYF.

The chain carries TRBV27 and TRBJ2-7; D is perhaps TRBD2 (7 bases). Germline V gene data show CDR1 as MNHEY and CDR2 as SMNVEV (reference sequence). CDR3 length: 13 amino acids. V lost 3 bases to trimming and J lost 4 bases, with 10 bases between them. The CDR3 DNA follows: TGTGCCAGCAGTTTGGGAGGGGGTTACGAGCAGTACTTC. It yields the protein CASSLGGGYEQYF.